These 3 T cell receptor beta chains came from one sample sequenced in a study of identical twins. TCRdb redid the calling of the 5' RACE reads with MiXCR, one entry per CDR3 protein. The repertoire consists of 1.5 million to 2 million distinct CDR3 sequences, with roughly 35% occurring once and the leading ten covering 0.25% to 0.3%. The source material was cord blood. All receptors come from a newborn girl in good health.

This clonotype was recorded many times. An end of the junction does not agree with germline; a read error may underlie this. This sequence joins TRBV4-2 and TRBJ2-3, with TRBD2 identical over 8 bases. The germline V gene has CDR1 LGHNA and CDR2 YNFKEQ. The CDR3 is 14 residues long. The CDR3 DNA is TGCGCCAGCAGCCAAGCGGGGGCCACAGATACGCAGTATTTT. The encoded protein is CASSQAGATDTQYF.

This clonotype has more than one count but fewer than ten. The rearrangement uses TRBV20-1 and TRBJ1-6; D remains ambiguous. Germline V lookup: CDR1 DFQATT, CDR2 SNEGSKA (reference sequence). This CDR3 has 16 residues. V gave up 1 base and J gave up 0 bases, with 10 bases separating them. The CDR3 nucleotides are TGCAGTGCTAGAGCTCCGGGGAGCTCCTATAATTCACCCCTCCACTTT. Amino acids: CSARAPGSSYNSPLHF.

The gene calls are TRBV28 and TRBJ1-5, with D unresolved. V was cut by 5 bases and J by 5 bases, with 13 bases left in between. The germline V gene has CDR1 MDHEN and CDR2 SYDVKM. The CDR3 spans 14 residues. The CDR3 loop reads CASSISSTHQPQHF. The CDR3 bases are TGTGCCAGCAGTATTTCCTCCACTCATCAGCCCCAGCATTTT. The complete variable domain, with remaining parts taken from reference TRBV28 and TRBJ1-5, reads DVKVTQSSRYLVKRTGEKVFLECVQDMDHENMFWYRQDPGLGLRLIYFSYDVKMKEKGDIPEGYSVSREKKERFSLILESASTNQTSMYLCASSISSTHQPQHFGDGTRLSIL.